This T cell receptor (beta chain) was retrieved from a study of CD4 T cells in relation to SARS-CoV-2 and coronaviruses. For the study at large: The HLA restriction of the shared crossreactive spike epitopes was mapped.

Whole-study results and caveats: Each donor contributed either pre-pandemic or post-infection samples, not both. This crossreactivity analysis covered spike protein alone, no other viral proteins.

The CDR3 covers 16 residues. Germline V gene lookup returns CDR1 MNHEY and CDR2 SMNVEV (reference sequence). J gave up 7 bases and V 4 bases, and 7 bases lay outside the gene matches. The unexposed donors gave CD4+ T cells in about 2011-2019, prior to COVID-19. CD4+ T cells were isolated from the cells after 10 days of culture. Unexposed-donor CD4+ T cells were probed with SARS-CoV-2 S/N and four cold-coronavirus spikes, cells permitting. TCRdb's copy holds only in-frame clones and misses some; the assay was immunoSEQ multiplex PCR. The sample carries 15,000 to 20,000 clones, roughly three quarters recorded once. For this clone: The target antigen is unknown.

This sequence was found in a human donor in good health. Sequencing was done on a sample of CD4+ T cells from PBMCs, cultured in vitro. This chain links TRBV27 with TRBJ2-1, with 13 bases identical to TRBD2. The CDR3 sequence is CASSSRLAGGINEQFF. In DNA, the CDR3 is TGTGCCAGCAGTTCACGACTAGCGGGAGGAATAAATGAGCAGTTCTTC.